The next 6 T cell receptor beta chains were all read from a single sample in a study of T-cell reconstitution after alpha-beta-depleted transplantation in children. For TCRbeta, the library was prepared with unique molecular identifiers. TCRdb itself ran the PCR reads through MiXCR, one entry per CDR3 protein. This table holds approximately 490,000 distinct CDR3 sequences, about an eighth found once. This sample comprised PBMCs from the stem cell graft donor, obtained from the stem cell graft. The receptors shown here come from a human donor who donated a stem cell graft to a child with combined immunodeficiency.

In this sample, this clonotype turned up a few times. This chain links TRBV2 with TRBJ2-2; 7 positions agree with TRBD1. Per germline, CDR1 SNHLY and CDR2 FYNNEI. The CDR3 contains 14 residues. The V segment lost 6 bases and the J segment 5 bases; nucleotides outside the gene matches: 6. As DNA, the CDR3 is TGTGCCAGCAGACCCAGGGGGTTTACCGGGGAGCTGTTTTTT. It translates to CASRPRGFTGELFF.

This chain links TRBV24-1 with TRBJ2-1, with 9 bases lining up with TRBD2. Germline V gene lookup returns CDR1 KGHDR and CDR2 SFDVKD. The CDR3 has 16 residues. Germline trimming cut 3 bases from V and 2 bases from J; bases unmatched to any gene: 4. CDR3 bases: TGTGCCACCAGTGATCAGATAGCGGGAGCCTACAATGAGCAGTTCTTC. This sequence encodes CATSDQIAGAYNEQFF.

V gene TRBV5-1 combines with J gene TRBJ2-5, with D possibly called TRBD1 or TRBD2 (5 bases each). CDR3 length equals 14 residues. Trimming took off 4 bases at V and 6 bases at J, with 16 bases between the two ends. Germline V gene data show CDR1 as SGHRS and CDR2 as YFSETQ. The CDR3 loop reads CASSRVVGEKTQYF. The DNA of the CDR3 is TGCGCCAGCAGCAGGGTGGTGGGGGAGAAGACCCAGTACTTC.

The table lists this clonotype with many counts. V usage is TRBV10-3 and J usage is TRBJ2-1; 10 bases are shared with TRBD2. This CDR3 is 20 amino acids long. Trimming took 0 bases from V and 4 from J; bases not matched to a gene: 15. Per germline, CDR1 ENHRY and CDR2 SYGVKD. For the CDR3, the DNA is TGTGCCATCAGTGAGTCGACGACTAGCGGGTACCAAGCGTCATACAATGAGCAGTTCTTC. It specifies CAISESTTSGYQASYNEQFF.

This clonotype was seen many times. The chain has TRBV9 and TRBJ2-1; tentatively, D is TRBD1 or TRBD2 (5 bases each). Germline CDR1 is SGDLS and CDR2 is YYNGEE. The CDR3 spans 14 residues. Trimming pared 5 bases from V and 0 bases from J, leaving 9 bases between. The CDR3 loop is CASSIGGSYNEQFF. DNA of the CDR3: TGTGCCAGCAGTATTGGGGGCTCCTACAATGAGCAGTTCTTC.

This clonotype turned up a few times. The chain joins TRBV12-3 or TRBV12-4 to TRBJ2-2, with 11 bases lining up with TRBD2. The CDR3 consists of 16 residues. Germline trimming cut 7 bases from V and 7 bases from J; bases unmatched to any gene: 11. Here the CDR3 reads CASTPLLAGAFGELFF. The CDR3, as DNA: TGTGCCAGCACCCCATTACTAGCGGGAGCTTTCGGGGAGCTGTTTTTT.